Below are 14 T cell receptor beta chains sequenced from a single sample in a study of blood T cell repertoires in COVID-19. Profiling relied on immunoSEQ multiplex PCR, and the TCRdb table lists in-frame clones only, not all of them. The data show 130,000 to 150,000 clones, 84% seen once. The specimen was peripheral blood. The source of these receptors is a human donor in a cohort sampled during active COVID-19.

This clone has a handful of counts. This sequence joins TRBV6-5 and TRBJ2-2, with 11 bases fitting TRBD2. Germline V lookup: CDR1 MNHEY, CDR2 SVGAGI. The CDR3 is made up of 15 amino acids. J gave up 7 bases and V 4 bases, and 5 bases lay outside the gene matches. The CDR3 loop reads CASSSLAGGNGELFF. DNA of the CDR3: TGTGCCAGCAGTTCGCTAGCGGGGGGTAACGGGGAGCTGTTTTTT.

The chain employs TRBV18 and TRBJ1-1, with D hard to call. Germline assignment: CDR1 KGHSH and CDR2 LQKENI. V was trimmed by 2 bases and J by 4 bases, leaving 5 bases between them. The CDR3 spans 12 residues. The CDR3 region is CASSPGRTEAFF. DNA for the CDR3: TGTGCCAGCTCACCAGGGCGCACTGAAGCTTTCTTT.

The chain recombines TRBV5-1 with TRBJ1-5; D gene uncertain. The V gene's germline CDR1 is SGHRS and CDR2 YFSETQ. There are 13 residues in the CDR3. V lost 0 bases, J lost 4 bases, and 5 bases lay in between. The CDR3 is CASSLAGNQPQHF. The CDR3, as DNA: TGCGCCAGCAGCTTGGCCGGTAATCAGCCCCAGCATTTT.

V and J are TRBV28 and TRBJ2-5; TRBD2 agrees at 9 bases. The CDR3 runs 15 residues. Trimming cost V 4 bases and J 0 bases; bases outside gene matches: 3. Germline CDR1 reads MDHEN; CDR2 reads SYDVKM. CDR3 nucleotides: TGTGCCAGCAGTTCCCTAGCGGGGTACCAAGAGACCCAGTACTTC. Translation gives CASSSLAGYQETQYF.

Regarding this clone: Other DNA sequences within the sample encode an identical CDR3. The J gene is TRBJ2-5, the V gene TRBV6-2 or TRBV6-3, with 9 bases matching TRBD2. Germline assignment: CDR1 MNHEY and CDR2 SVGEGT. V dropped 3 bases and J dropped 2; count of bases not matched to a gene: 13. The CDR3 sequence is 18 residues long. The CDR3 loop reads CASSYGSGGPPKQETQYF. The DNA for the CDR3 is TGTGCCAGCAGTTATGGGAGCGGGGGGCCACCTAAACAAGAGACCCAGTACTTC.

V usage is TRBV2 and J usage is TRBJ1-1; D is possibly TRBD1 (5 bases). The CDR3 has 15 residues. V shed 3 bases and J shed 7 bases, with 18 bases lying between them. Per germline, CDR1 SNHLY and CDR2 FYNNEI. The CDR3: CASSDDEGPRGEAFF. The CDR3 coding sequence is TGTGCCAGCAGTGATGATGAGGGGCCGCGGGGTGAAGCTTTCTTT. Full variable domain (remainder filled in from reference TRBV2 and TRBJ1-1): EPEVTQTPSHQVTQMGQEVILRCVPISNHLYFYWYRQILGQKVEFLVSFYNNEISEKSEIFDDQFSVERPDGSNFTLKIRSTKLEDSAMYFCASSDDEGPRGEAFFGQGTRLTVV.

The chain combines TRBV5-1 with TRBJ2-2; 12 bases are a match to TRBD1. The V gene end was trimmed by 4 bases and the J gene end by 6 bases; junction bases not matched to a gene: 10. Germline lookup yields CDR1 SGHRS and CDR2 YFSETQ. This CDR3 comprises 17 residues. CDR3 in amino acids: CASSPRVGTGGSGELFF. CDR3 nucleotide sequence: TGCGCCAGCAGCCCCCGAGTCGGGACAGGGGGCTCCGGGGAGCTGTTTTTT.

The chain combines TRBV3-1 (or the pseudogene TRBV3-2) with TRBJ1-1; 7 bases match TRBD1. V shed 4 bases, J shed 3 bases, and the junction held 17 bases outside the gene matches. The germline V gene has CDR1 LGHDT and CDR2 YNNKEL (reference sequence). This CDR3 has 18 amino acids. The CDR3 sequence is CASSRDVLSSGTDTEAFF. The CDR3, as DNA: TGTGCCAGCAGCCGAGATGTTCTATCGTCCGGGACAGACACTGAAGCTTTCTTT.

This chain uses TRBV11-2 with TRBJ2-5; TRBD2 agrees at 11 bases. CDR3 length: 16 residues. Losses at the gene ends were 1 base for V and 4 bases for J; bases not matched to a gene: 5. From germline, CDR1 is SGHAT and CDR2 FQNNGV. The CDR3 bases are TGTGCCAGCAGCTTAGGGACTAGCGGGCCGGGAGAGACCCAGTACTTC. Translating gives CASSLGTSGPGETQYF.

The chain couples TRBV4-2 to TRBJ1-1; no clear D gene. The CDR3 covers 14 residues. V was shortened by 0 bases and J by 3 bases, with 8 bases between the two germline ends. Germline lookup yields CDR1 LGHNA and CDR2 YNFKEQ. CDR3 sequence: CASSQDSGDTEAFF. CDR3 coding DNA: TGTGCCAGCAGCCAAGACAGCGGGGACACTGAAGCTTTCTTT.

The rearrangement uses TRBV7-2 and TRBJ2-4; D gene unclear. Trimming removed 1 base at V and 9 bases at J, with 7 bases between. Per germline, CDR1 SGHTA and CDR2 FQGNSA. The CDR3 spans 12 residues. The CDR3 loop is CASSLGRGIQYF. The CDR3 DNA reads as TGTGCCAGCAGCTTAGGTCGAGGCATTCAGTACTTC.

The chain recombines TRBV20-1 with TRBJ1-1; D not resolved. The CDR3 spans 12 residues. V lost 3 bases and J 1 base, leaving 6 bases between the germline ends. CDR1 is DFQATT and CDR2 is SNEGSKA in the germline V gene (reference sequence). CDR3 DNA sequence: TGCAGTGCTAGTCGAGGGAACACTGAAGCTTTCTTT. This gives the protein CSASRGNTEAFF.

The rearrangement joins TRBV7-3 to TRBJ1-6, with D hard to call. V was pared by 4 bases and J by 13 bases, with 14 bases between. The V gene's germline CDR1 is SGHTA and CDR2 FQGTGA. The CDR3 spans 13 residues. The CDR3 loop is CASSSARLVPLHF. CDR3 DNA sequence: TGTGCCAGCAGCTCCGCACGGTTGGTCCCCCTCCACTTT. Full variable domain (outside the CDR3, taken from reference TRBV7-3 and TRBJ1-6): GAGVSQTPSNKVTEKGKYVELRCDPISGHTALYWYRQSLGQGPEFLIYFQGTGAADDSGLPNDRFFAVRPEGSVSTLKIQRTERGDSAVYLCASSSARLVPLHFGNGTRLTVT.

This clone has only one observation. J is TRBJ1-5 and V is TRBV6-1, with 7 bases fitting TRBD1. Germline CDR1 MNHNS, CDR2 SASEGT. The V and J ends lost 4 bases and 0 bases, in that order; junction bases with no gene match: 6. This CDR3 has 16 amino acids. The CDR3 sequence is CASSGRTGYSNQPQHF. CDR3 nucleotide sequence: TGTGCCAGCAGTGGCCGGACAGGATATAGCAATCAGCCCCAGCATTTT.